This paragraph covers one T cell receptor (beta chain) sequence. The antigen is not known. These data come from a study of cytomegalovirus exposure and HLA in healthy donors. Notes on the study in general: HLA allele associations emerged for 17,000 or so TCR beta sequences in a later analysis, at 0.05 false discovery rate. Confirmation in vitro established that a few CMV-associated chains were specific for CMV antigens. For TCR beta chains, V- and J-gene trimming was later linked to a missense DCLRE1C variant.

Amplification used 60 Vbeta primers and 13 Jbeta primers. Sequencing was performed with immunoSEQ multiplex PCR; in TCRdb, only in-frame clones are kept and a portion is missing. The top ten hold more than 1.5% of the sample, which has some 150,000 clones, about 80% seen once. The source is a woman aged 40 to 50 in good health and CMV-seronegative. Sequenced input: PBMCs.

This CDR3 is CASSGLAFYEQYF. For the CDR3, the DNA is TGTGCCAGCTCGGGACTAGCTTTCTACGAGCAGTACTTC. This rearrangement joins TRBV7-9 to TRBJ2-7; TRBD2 agrees at 9 bases. Unmatched junction bases numbered 5, after V lost 8 bases and J lost 3 bases. CDR1 SEHNR and CDR2 FQNEAQ come from the germline V gene (reference sequence). The CDR3 has 13 amino acids. The full variable domain, with the rest looked up from reference TRBV7-9 and TRBJ2-7, is DTGVSQNPRHKITKRGQNVTFRCDPISEHNRLYWYRQTLGQGPEFLTYFQNEAQLEKSRLLSDRFSAERPKGSFSTLEIQRTEQGDSAMYLCASSGLAFYEQYFGPGTRLTVT.